The 3 T cell receptor beta chains below all came from one sample that was sequenced in a study of control samples from healthy donors and cancer patients. Assay used: immunoSEQ multiplex PCR; TCRdb lists only in-frame clones, some missing. Of around 80,000 clones listed, approximately 94% are singletons. Sequencing used blood. Receptors originate from a woman in her twenties or thirties in good health.

This clone was seen only once. The chain couples TRBV24-1 to TRBJ2-1; a weak D match, TRBD2 (7 bases). The CDR3 has 15 residues. Germline V CDR1 and CDR2: KGHDR, SFDVKD. Between the trimmed V and J ends, which lost 7 bases and 4 bases, there was a span of 16 bases. Here the CDR3 DNA reads TGTGCCACCAGGGGGAGGGGGGAATATTACAATGAGCAGTTCTTC. Translating gives CATRGRGEYYNEQFF.

This clone was detected only once. The chain recombines TRBV6-5 with TRBJ2-7; D is ambiguous. Germline values: CDR1 MNHEY, CDR2 SVGAGI. This CDR3 comprises 15 residues. V was trimmed by 5 bases and J by 5 bases, leaving 19 bases between them. DNA of the CDR3: TGTGCCAGCAGTAATTGGGGAAGGGTGACCGACGAGCAGTACTTC. This sequence encodes CASSNWGRVTDEQYF.

The chain has TRBV12-3 or TRBV12-4 and TRBJ2-7; D is possibly TRBD1 (6 bases). This CDR3 is 13 amino acids long. Trimming left V 6 bases short and J 7 bases short, with 16 bases between. CDR3 protein: CASSLQGRDEQYF. Here the CDR3 DNA reads TGTGCCAGCAGCCTACAGGGACGGGATGAGCAGTACTTC.